The following is a TCR beta chain sequence with its context. Clones were sequenced by immunoSEQ multiplex PCR, and TCRdb holds only the in-frame ones, with some missing. The top ten hold around 0.35% of the sample, which has approximately 37,000 clones, about 90% seen once. The data are from a study of T cell changes during pregnancy in multiple sclerosis. The CDR3 covers 18 residues. V lost 4 bases to trimming and J lost 0 bases; unmatched junction nucleotides: 8. Germline CDR1 is SGHNT and CDR2 is YYREEE (reference sequence). The rearrangement links TRBV5-4 to TRBJ2-1, with 12 bases lining up with TRBD2. The sequence derives from a female donor in good health, enrolled as a control in a pregnancy study. Material: CD4+ T cells from peripheral blood mononuclear cells, obtained in the third trimester of pregnancy. The CDR3 sequence is CASSPGLAGQSSYNEQFF. CDR3 in DNA: TGTGCCAGCAGCCCGGGACTAGCGGGCCAGAGCTCCTACAATGAGCAGTTCTTC.